Below, one T cell receptor (beta chain) is given with its context. Its antigen specificity is not known. Base-call qualities are not available, and no considerably larger clone is one nucleotide away. The sample belongs to a study of control samples from healthy donors and cancer patients (dated by TCRdb to the early 2020s). Library preparation was by the immunoSEQ multiplex PCR assay. The table comes from immuneACCESS by way of TCRdb, which keeps in-frame sequences with V and J called. Part of the clones is missing from these tables; in studies checked, under half for an unresolved V gene and the rest for unknown reasons. The table for this sample lists 90,000 to 100,000 clones; 79% of them were counted only once. Over 9.5% of the sample is taken by the ten largest. V gives up 4 bases and J gives up 5 bases, and the segment between their germline ends measures 9 bases. CDR1 and CDR2, looked up from the germline V gene (reference sequence), are LGHDT and YNNKEL. Taken from cysteine to phenylalanine, the CDR3 has 12 residues. Of the read, only the CDR3 DNA is kept; its 36 bases are in frame from base 1.

The V and J genes are TRBV3-1 (or the pseudogene TRBV3-2) and TRBJ2-7; the D region possibly corresponds to TRBD2 (5 bases align). This receptor was obtained from a woman in her 30s in good health. The sample taken for sequencing was blood. The CDR3 region has the sequence CASSPNGDEQYF. The base sequence is TGTGCCAGCAGCCCAAACGGGGACGAGCAGTACTTC.